The 21 T cell receptor beta chains below come from one sample, sequenced in a study of beta chain features in type 1 diabetes. Sequenced material consisted of expressed TCRB transcripts (all of the isolated RNA was reverse transcribed). Here immunoSEQ multiplex PCR was the method, and the copy in TCRdb shows in-frame clones only, minus some. The table lists 900,000 or so clones, about a sixth of them singletons. The sample consisted of naive CD4+ T cells from blood. Receptor source: a woman under 30 in good health.

This clone was observed a few times. The chain carries TRBV7-9 and TRBJ2-3, with D possibly TRBD2 on 5 matching bases. Trimming left V 4 bases short and J 2 bases short, with 16 bases between. Germline-derived CDR1 and CDR2 are SEHNR and FQNEAQ (reference sequence). The CDR3 contains 16 residues. CDR3 in DNA: TGTGCCAGCAGCTCTACGAGCGGTCGGCTCACAGATACGCAGTATTTT. This encodes CASSSTSGRLTDTQYF.

There are a few counts of this clone. Here the CDR3 reads CASSLGVLDGAYEQYF. In nucleotides, the CDR3 is TGCGCCAGCAGCTTGGGGGTACTCGACGGAGCCTACGAGCAGTACTTC. The chain is built from TRBV5-1 and TRBJ2-7; the D is unclear. Germline V gene sequence: CDR1 SGHRS, CDR2 YFSETQ. V gave up 0 bases and J gave up 2 bases, with 15 bases separating them. The CDR3 is 16 amino acids. Full variable domain (rest looked up from reference TRBV5-1 and TRBJ2-7): KAGVTQTPRYLIKTRGQQVTLSCSPISGHRSVSWYQQTPGQGLQFLFEYFSETQRNKGNFPGRFSGRQFSNSRSEMNVSTLELGDSALYLCASSLGVLDGAYEQYFGPGTRLTVT.

The chain joins TRBV2 to TRBJ2-2; 7 nucleotides align to TRBD1. The CDR3 has 14 amino acids. Germline V lookup: CDR1 SNHLY, CDR2 FYNNEI. V gave up 7 bases and J gave up 5 bases; unmatched junction bases: 7. CDR3 protein: CASTNRGGTGELFF. The CDR3 nucleotides read TGTGCCAGCACCAACAGGGGTGGAACCGGGGAGCTGTTTTTT.

A few counts support this clone. The chain recombines TRBV12-2 with TRBJ1-5; the D call TRBD1 from the table was never checked on the DNA. TRBV12-2 is labeled a pseudogene. The CDR3 contains 17 residues. DNA of the CDR3: TGTGCAAGTCGCTTAGAGGGGAGACAGGGGGCCGTTCAGCCCCAGCATTTT. Translating gives CASRLEGRQGAVQPQHF.

This clone has just a few counts. This CDR3 is also generated by other DNA sequences in the sample. This chain links TRBV5-4 with TRBJ2-1, with D tentatively TRBD1 (6 bases). The CDR3 runs to 14 residues. Per germline, CDR1 SGHNT and CDR2 YYREEE (reference sequence). Trimming took 1 base from V and 3 from J, leaving 8 bases between them. CDR3 amino acids: CASSLTGSYNEQFF. DNA for the CDR3: TGTGCCAGCAGCTTGACAGGGAGCTACAATGAGCAGTTCTTC.

The chain employs TRBV5-1 and TRBJ2-2; 7 nucleotides line up with TRBD1. V lost 2 bases to trimming and J lost 6 bases; unmatched junction nucleotides: 4. Germline values: CDR1 SGHRS, CDR2 YFSETQ. This CDR3 has 14 amino acids. CDR3: CASSFFTGAGELFF. CDR3 nucleotide sequence: TGCGCCAGCAGCTTCTTCACAGGGGCCGGGGAGCTGTTTTTT.

This clone was detected only a few times. The rearrangement joins TRBV5-1 to TRBJ1-2, with D unresolved. The germline V gene encodes CDR1 SGHRS and CDR2 YFSETQ. V gave up 4 bases and J gave up 4 bases, with 11 bases separating them. This CDR3 has 13 residues. CDR3 sequence: CASSTGEIYGYTF. The CDR3 coding sequence is TGCGCCAGCAGCACGGGAGAAATCTATGGCTACACCTTC.

The gene calls are TRBV15 and TRBJ2-3, with D perhaps TRBD1 (5 bases). The CDR3 extends over 15 amino acids. Trimming cost V 0 bases and J 4 bases, with 11 bases left between them. In germline, CDR1 is LNHNV, CDR2 YYDKDF (reference sequence). The DNA of the CDR3 is TGTGCCACCAGCAGAGATCAGGGATTAGCAGATACGCAGTATTTT. Translated: CATSRDQGLADTQYF. Full variable domain (missing parts from reference TRBV15 and TRBJ2-3): DAMVIQNPRYQVTQFGKPVTLSCSQTLNHNVMYWYQQKSSQAPKLLFHYYDKDFNNEADTPDNFQSRRPNTSFCFLDIRSPGLGDTAMYLCATSRDQGLADTQYFGPGTRLTVL.

This clone turned up a few times. Other DNA sequences of this sample code for an identical CDR3. V gene TRBV6-5 combines with J gene TRBJ2-3; D is possibly TRBD2 (5 bases). V was pared by 3 bases and J by 3 bases, with 13 bases between. Germline V gives CDR1 MNHEY, CDR2 SVGAGI. The CDR3 loop spans 15 amino acids. The DNA of the CDR3 is TGTGCCAGCAGTTATCGAGGGCTGGGAACAGATACGCAGTATTTT. Translation: CASSYRGLGTDTQYF.

V usage is TRBV27 and J usage is TRBJ1-4; D unclear. CDR3 size: 14 residues. Trimming removed 2 bases at V and 7 bases at J, with 11 bases between. CDR1 and CDR2 (germline): MNHEY, SMNVEV (reference sequence). CDR3 nucleotide sequence: TGTGCCAGCAGTTTAGATGGGTTTGGTGAAAAACTGTTTTTT. It specifies CASSLDGFGEKLFF.

V is TRBV10-3 and J is TRBJ2-2; 8 bases agree with TRBD2. The CDR3 has 14 amino acids. V lost 10 bases and J lost 4; bases outside the gene matches: 8. In germline, CDR1 is ENHRY, CDR2 SYGVKD. CDR3 residues: CATGYGRATGELFF. The DNA for the CDR3 is TGTGCCACGGGCTACGGGAGGGCCACCGGGGAGCTGTTTTTT.

This clone showed up just a few times. V and J are TRBV29-1 and TRBJ2-3; the D gene is possibly TRBD2 (5 bases). The CDR3 sequence is 14 residues long. CDR1 SQVTM and CDR2 ANQGSEA come from the germline V gene. Between the trimmed V and J ends, which lost 0 bases and 4 bases, there was a span of 11 bases. CDR3 sequence (DNA): TGCAGCGTTGAAGAAGGGTCCGGGGCAGATACGCAGTATTTT. Amino acids: CSVEEGSGADTQYF.

The chain has TRBV4-1 and TRBJ1-1; D call uncertain. The CDR3 length is 13 residues. Germline V gene sequence: CDR1 MGHRA, CDR2 YSYEKL. V was clipped by 4 bases and J by 5 bases, with 11 bases between them. CDR3 bases: TGCGCCAGCAGCCGCCGGACGGATACTGAAGCTTTCTTT. Its protein product is CASSRRTDTEAFF.

This clone was picked up a small number of times. Other DNA sequences in the sample encode the same CDR3. CDR3 nucleotides: TGTGCCAGCAGTTCGGGGGAGACCCAGTACTTC. Translating gives CASSSGETQYF. V is TRBV28 and J is TRBJ2-5; a possible D gene is TRBD2 (5 bases). V lost 4 bases to trimming and J lost 5 bases, with 5 bases between them. This CDR3 comprises 11 residues. CDR1 is MDHEN and CDR2 is SYDVKM in the germline V gene.

This clone has just a few counts. CDR3 amino acids: CASSSPAGGLETQYF. As DNA, the CDR3 is TGTGCCAGCAGTTCCCCAGCGGGAGGGTTAGAGACCCAGTACTTC. The genes are TRBV28 and TRBJ2-5; 10 bases match TRBD2. V was clipped by 4 bases and J by 4 bases; unmatched bases: 6. CDR1 is MDHEN and CDR2 is SYDVKM in the germline V gene. The CDR3 loop spans 15 amino acids.

Notes on this clone: Other nucleotide sequences from this sample produce the same CDR3. This rearrangement joins TRBV7-9 to TRBJ2-1; unclear D gene. This CDR3 has 11 residues. The germline V gene has CDR1 SEHNR and CDR2 FQNEAQ (reference sequence). V lost 3 bases, J lost 7 bases, and 4 bases lay in between. The CDR3 region has the DNA TGTGCCAGCAGCTTGCGTAATGAGCAGTTCTTC. Translated: CASSLRNEQFF.

This clone was recorded a few times. V and J are TRBV4-2 and TRBJ2-3; the match to TRBD1 covers 9 bases. Trimming cost V 5 bases and J 3 bases; bases outside gene matches: 3. Germline V gene data show CDR1 as LGHNA and CDR2 as YNFKEQ. CDR3 length equals 14 residues. The CDR3 DNA follows: TGTGCCAGCAGCTCTGGGACAGGGACAGATACGCAGTATTTT. This codes for CASSSGTGTDTQYF.

The table lists this clone with a few counts. The gene calls are TRBV6-5 and TRBJ2-2, with TRBD2 identical over 7 bases. With 5 bases clipped from V and 0 bases from J, the junction kept 3 bases outside the gene matches. The germline V gene encodes CDR1 MNHEY and CDR2 SVGAGI. The CDR3 runs 15 residues. The CDR3 sequence is CASSLAEANTGELFF. CDR3 coding DNA: TGTGCCAGCAGTCTAGCGGAGGCGAACACCGGGGAGCTGTTTTTT.

V is TRBV5-1 and J is TRBJ2-2, with no clear D. V lost 3 bases to trimming and J lost 7 bases, with 7 bases between them. The CDR3 length is 12 residues. Per germline, CDR1 SGHRS and CDR2 YFSETQ. CDR3 sequence: CASSSTYGELFF. The CDR3 region has the DNA TGCGCCAGCAGCTCAACTTACGGGGAGCTGTTTTTT.

The chain carries TRBV7-2 and TRBJ2-1; 9 positions agree with TRBD2. This CDR3 comprises 15 residues. Germline assignment: CDR1 SGHTA and CDR2 FQGNSA. J lost 4 bases, V lost 7 bases, and 8 bases had no gene match. In nucleotides, the CDR3 is TGTGCCAGCAACCCGGCGGGAGGGCGGTACAATGAGCAGTTCTTC. This translates into CASNPAGGRYNEQFF.

V and J are TRBV6-5 and TRBJ2-5; D not certain. The length of the CDR3 is 11 residues. Germline CDR1 reads MNHEY; CDR2 reads SVGAGI. Trimming cost V 0 bases and J 7 bases, with 3 bases left between them. In nucleotides, the CDR3 is TGTGCCAGCAGTTACTCGAGGACCCAGTACTTC. Protein sequence: CASSYSRTQYF.